This T cell receptor (beta chain) originates from a study of spatial heterogeneity in lung cancer. Time point in this sample: sample taken at primary tumor resection. Unsorted samples of tumor, nontumor lung or frozen PBMC had their whole RNA sequenced. Untreated early-stage non-small cell lung cancer patients, 72 in total, were the donors. This clonotype was found many times. Every cDNA TCR molecule received its own unique molecular identifier. TCRdb processed the 5' RACE reads anew with MiXCR; each CDR3 protein has one entry. The table includes about 45,000 distinct CDR3 sequences, around 11% detected once. The sequenced sample was PBMCs, obtained at surgery. The clonotype originates from a female donor with early-stage non-small cell lung cancer.

CDR3 in amino acids: CASSLRTGETQYF. DNA for the CDR3: TGTGCCAGCAGCCTACGGACAGGGGAGACCCAGTACTTC. This chain links TRBV5-6 with TRBJ2-5; 8 bases agree with TRBD1. This CDR3 comprises 13 residues. Germline trimming cut 4 bases from V and 5 bases from J; bases unmatched to any gene: 4. Per the germline V gene, CDR1 is SGHDT and CDR2 is YYEEEE. The complete variable domain, with remaining parts taken from reference TRBV5-6 and TRBJ2-5, reads DAGVTQSPTHLIKTRGQQVTLRCSPKSGHDTVSWYQQALGQGPQFIFQYYEEEERQRGNFPDRFSGHQFPNYSSELNVNALLLGDSALYLCASSLRTGETQYFGPGTRLLVL.